The following is a TCR beta chain sequence with its context. Measured with immunoSEQ multiplex PCR; TCRdb has only the in-frame clones, and not every one. The table shows 200,000 to 300,000 clones, with 75% to 85% occurring only once. Germline CDR1 and CDR2: SGHTS and YDEGEE. Trimming at V came to 3 bases and at J to 0 bases, leaving 7 bases not matched to a gene. This CDR3 is 18 amino acids long. This entry is derived from a study of blood T cell repertoires in COVID-19. The sequence was collected from a man aged 35 to 55 who had recovered from COVID-19. Sequencing was performed on peripheral blood. J is TRBJ2-3 and V is TRBV5-8; 13 bases are shared with TRBD2. Here the CDR3 reads CASSSGTSGTLSTDTQYF. In DNA, the CDR3 is TGTGCCAGCAGCTCGGGGACTAGCGGGACCCTGAGCACAGATACGCAGTATTTT.